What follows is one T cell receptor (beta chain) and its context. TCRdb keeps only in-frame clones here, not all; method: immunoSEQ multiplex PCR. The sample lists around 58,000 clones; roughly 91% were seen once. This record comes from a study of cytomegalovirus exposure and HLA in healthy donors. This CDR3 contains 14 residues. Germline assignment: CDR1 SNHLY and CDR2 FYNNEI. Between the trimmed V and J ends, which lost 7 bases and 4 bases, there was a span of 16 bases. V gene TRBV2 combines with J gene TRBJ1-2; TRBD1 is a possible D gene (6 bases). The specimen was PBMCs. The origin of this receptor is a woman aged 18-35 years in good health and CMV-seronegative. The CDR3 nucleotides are TGTGCCAGCAAGGGGGGGGTACAGCGCTATGGCTACACCTTC. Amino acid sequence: CASKGGVQRYGYTF.